This is a list of T cell receptor beta chains from one sample in a study of T cell repertoires in cytomegalovirus infection. TCRdb processed the reads anew with MiXCR; each CDR3 protein has one entry. This sample has 46,000 or so distinct CDR3 sequences, with roughly 20% found just once. What these receptors recognize is not known. The sequenced sample consisted of PBMCs, sequenced either directly or after in vitro stimulation (not recorded which). Receptors originate from a human donor in good health (CMV status not recorded). Some clones in this sample may be carry-over from other donors' samples. Each CDR3 is given without its conserved first and last residue. A D gene is named only where the DNA matches it firmly.

D | J | V | CDR3
TRBD2 | TRBJ2-1 | TRBV20-1 | SASSGLSYNEQF
TRBD1 | TRBJ2-5 | TRBV5-4 | ASRDRVGETQY
TRBD1 | TRBJ1-2 | TRBV7-9 | PSSGKDRGAGYT
NA | TRBJ2-3 | TRBV14 | ASSQEMGASTDTQY
NA | TRBJ1-1 | TRBV2 | ASSSRGDTPSAF
TRBD2 | TRBJ2-1 | TRBV19 | ASSSPFSSGGVNEQF
NA | TRBJ1-1 | TRBV7-9 | ASRFGGGPDTEAF
NA | TRBJ2-1 | TRBV7-2 | ASTPASYNEQF
NA | TRBJ2-5 | TRBV18 | ASSPLAAPGGETQY
NA | TRBJ2-2 | TRBV24-1 | ATSDSGPSRGVLDGELF
NA | TRBJ1-5 | TRBV28 | ATKFPDFNQPQH
NA | TRBJ1-3 | TRBV7-9 | ASSLFTDSGNTIY
NA | TRBJ1-1 | TRBV5-1 | ASRYRLDSNTEAF
NA | TRBJ2-1 | TRBV5-1 | ASSLEGYEQF
TRBD2 | TRBJ2-5 | TRBV5-1 | ASSLAPSASGKQETQY
TRBD2 | TRBJ2-3 | TRBV20-1 | SAPRAGGQGDTQY
TRBD2 | TRBJ2-1 | TRBV18 | ASSPSGRGNEQF
TRBD2 | TRBJ2-2 | TRBV11-2 | ASSPRLAGEGTGELF
NA | TRBJ1-2 | TRBV20-1 | SARLVGGEGYT
TRBD2 | TRBJ2-3 | TRBV5-6 | ASSLLAGAPSTDTQY
NA | TRBJ2-7 | TRBV20-1 | SARQDVREQY
TRBD1 | TRBJ1-1 | TRBV6-2/TRBV6-3 | ASSAGTDMNTEAF
NA | TRBJ2-1 | TRBV7-6 | ASSLGWAQSSYNEQF
NA | TRBJ2-2 | TRBV3-1 | ASSQSTTGELF
TRBD2 | TRBJ2-1 | TRBV5-1 | ASSFLAGGRDEQF
NA | TRBJ1-2 | TRBV12-3/TRBV12-4 | ASSLVDSGGYT
NA | TRBJ2-1 | TRBV6-1 | ASSISSSVWEQF
NA | TRBJ1-2 | TRBV7-9 | ASSLGVNYGYT
TRBD1 | TRBJ1-2 | TRBV20-1 | SASGQGTSYGYT
NA | TRBJ2-2 | TRBV4-3 | ASSQDPPSANTGELF
NA | TRBJ2-2 | TRBV27 | ASSLSTGNTGELF
NA | TRBJ1-6 | TRBV5-4 | ASSRGGAPNSPLH
TRBD1 | TRBJ2-3 | TRBV28 | ATRQGVTDTQY
NA | TRBJ2-1 | TRBV29-1 | SVDGGGGGYNEQF
NA | TRBJ2-3 | TRBV19 | ASSIVELDTQY
NA | TRBJ2-2 | TRBV5-1 | ASSLPHTGELF
NA | TRBJ1-5 | TRBV6-1 | ASSPLGGGGQPQH
NA | TRBJ1-1 | TRBV5-1 | ASSWEGYTEAF
TRBD2 | TRBJ2-1 | TRBV12-3/TRBV12-4 | ASRTGTIHEQF
NA | TRBJ2-3 | TRBV30 | AEQAGSADTQY
NA | TRBJ1-1 | TRBV12-3/TRBV12-4 | ASALDPNTEAF
TRBD2 | TRBJ2-7 | TRBV7-2 | ASSLGTSGTYEQY
TRBD1 | TRBJ1-2 | TRBV6-5 | ASSRQGYYGYT